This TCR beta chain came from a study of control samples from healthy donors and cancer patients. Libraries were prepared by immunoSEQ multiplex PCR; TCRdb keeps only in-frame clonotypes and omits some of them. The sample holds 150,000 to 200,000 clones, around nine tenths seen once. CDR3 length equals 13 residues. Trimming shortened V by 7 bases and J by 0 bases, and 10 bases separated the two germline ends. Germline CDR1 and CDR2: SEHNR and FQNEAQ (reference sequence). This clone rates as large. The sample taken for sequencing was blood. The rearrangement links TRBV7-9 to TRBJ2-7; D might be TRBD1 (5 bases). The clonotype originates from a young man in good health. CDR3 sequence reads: CASTSQVSYEQYF. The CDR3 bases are TGTGCCAGCACCTCACAGGTCTCCTACGAGCAGTACTTC. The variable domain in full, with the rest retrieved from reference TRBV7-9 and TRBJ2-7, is DTGVSQNPRHKITKRGQNVTFRCDPISEHNRLYWYRQTLGQGPEFLTYFQNEAQLEKSRLLSDRFSAERPKGSFSTLEIQRTEQGDSAMYLCASTSQVSYEQYFGPGTRLTVT.